The rows below give T cell receptor beta chains drawn from one sample of a study of T cell repertoires in cytomegalovirus infection. MiXCR was run by TCRdb on the reads, yielding one entry per CDR3 protein. The data contain more than 400,000 distinct CDR3 sequences, 26% of them singletons. The specimen was PBMCs. The origin of the receptors is a human donor in good health (CMV status not recorded). Some clones in this sample may be carry-over from other donors' samples. CDR3s include the opening cysteine and the closing phenylalanine or tryptophan. D genes are given only for firm matches. For some rows the clone size is stated as once, few or many, or as a class when expanded; others skip it.

V gene	D gene	clone size	J gene	CDR3 DNA	CDR3 protein
TRBV7-2	NA	many	TRBJ2-3	TGTGCCAGCAGATCGGGGTACACAGATACGCAGTATTTT	CASRSGYTDTQYF
TRBV7-2	TRBD1	NA	TRBJ1-2	TGTGCCAGCAGCTCCGGTGGGGACAGGGCGTATGGCTACACCTTC	CASSSGGDRAYGYTF
TRBV28	NA	NA	TRBJ1-5	TGTGCCAGCAGCCCTGTTTGGGGATGGAGCAATCAGCCCCAGCATTTT	CASSPVWGWSNQPQHF
TRBV7-2	NA	many	TRBJ2-1	TGTGCCAGCAGCTTAGAAGGTGGCCACAATGAGCAGTTCTTC	CASSLEGGHNEQFF
TRBV2	NA	NA	TRBJ1-1	TGTGCCAGCAGACTGGGAACGAACACTGAAGCTTTCTTT	CASRLGTNTEAFF
TRBV6-5	NA	NA	TRBJ1-1	TGTGCCAGCGGGGGGAGGGGGGGCACTGAAGCTTTCTTT	CASGGRGGTEAFF
TRBV6-2/TRBV6-3	NA	few	TRBJ2-1	TGTGCCAGCAGTTACCTCAACTACAATGAGCAGTTCTTC	CASSYLNYNEQFF
TRBV14	NA	NA	TRBJ2-1	TGTGCCAGCAGCGGTCCGGTGAGCTCCTACAATGAGCAGTTCTTC	CASSGPVSSYNEQFF
TRBV15	NA	NA	TRBJ1-2	TGTGCCACCAGCAGAGATGCGGGCTCCGGCTATGGCTACACCTTC	CATSRDAGSGYGYTF
TRBV2	NA	NA	TRBJ2-7	TGTGCCAGCAGGGAAGCCCTAATCTCCGAGCAGTACTTC	CASREALISEQYF
TRBV12-3/TRBV12-4	NA	NA	TRBJ1-1	TGTGCCAGCAGCCCAGTGGGTATGAACACTGAAGCTTTCTTT	CASSPVGMNTEAFF
TRBV2	TRBD2	NA	TRBJ2-2	TGTGCCAGCAGTGCTAGCGGGATTACCGGGGAGCTGTTTTTT	CASSASGITGELFF
TRBV20-1	NA	NA	TRBJ2-1	TGCAGTGCTAGAGACGGTCGATCCTTTTCCTACAATGAGCAGTTCTTC	CSARDGRSFSYNEQFF
TRBV18	TRBD1	few	TRBJ2-1	TGTGCCAGCTCACCCACTTCCCCCGGGACAGGGTCCTACAATGAGCAGTTCTTC	CASSPTSPGTGSYNEQFF
TRBV7-9	NA	once	TRBJ2-2	TGTGCCAGCTTCCCCAGTGTCTCCGGGTTAGGGACCGGGGAGCTGTTTTTT	CASFPSVSGLGTGELFF
TRBV2	TRBD1	NA	TRBJ2-2	TGTGCCAGCAGAGGGACAGGGCACTATATCGGGGAGCTGTTTTTT	CASRGTGHYIGELFF
TRBV4-1	TRBD1	NA	TRBJ2-6	TGCGCCAGCAGCTCCGGACAGGGGGCGGGGGCCAACGTCCTGACTTTC	CASSSGQGAGANVLTF
TRBV7-2	NA	many	TRBJ1-5	TGTGCCAGCAGCTTAGGCATGGGGGATCAGCCCCAGCATTTT	CASSLGMGDQPQHF
TRBV7-8	TRBD2	few	TRBJ2-1	TGTGCCAGCAGCCCAGGACTAGCGGGAGGGGTAAGACAGTTCTTC	CASSPGLAGGVRQFF
TRBV19	TRBD1	few	TRBJ1-5	TGTGCCAGTAGTACGGACAGGGTTTGGCAGCCCCAGCATTTT	CASSTDRVWQPQHF
TRBV7-6	TRBD2	few	TRBJ2-3	TGTGCCAGCAGCTTAGTTGCGGGAGAAACAGATACGCAGTATTTT	CASSLVAGETDTQYF
TRBV20-1	NA	NA	TRBJ2-5	TGCAGTGCCTATGGCACCTCCGTCGGAGAGACCCAGTACTTC	CSAYGTSVGETQYF
TRBV29-1	NA	NA	TRBJ2-5	TGCAGCGTCTCCAGGGACCAGACCCAGTACTTC	CSVSRDQTQYF
TRBV4-1	TRBD1	many	TRBJ2-2	TGCGCCAGCAGCCGCGGAACAGGGGGCGCCAGCGGGGAGCTGTTTTTT	CASSRGTGGASGELFF
TRBV4-1	NA	few	TRBJ2-1	TGCGCCAGCAGCCAAGGAACTACAAAGAGCTCCTACAATGAGCAGTTCTTC	CASSQGTTKSSYNEQFF
TRBV5-4	NA	few	TRBJ2-6	TGTGCCAGCAGCTTGGCCAGCTCTGGGGCCAACGTCCTGACTTTC	CASSLASSGANVLTF
TRBV6-5	NA	NA	TRBJ1-2	TGTGCCAGCAGTTCCCCTTGGCAGGCTAACTATGGCTACACCTTC	CASSSPWQANYGYTF
TRBV12-3/TRBV12-4	TRBD2	NA	TRBJ2-2	TGTGCCAGCAGACTAGCGGGAGCTCGGGGCGGGGAGCTGTTTTTT	CASRLAGARGGELFF
TRBV19	TRBD1	NA	TRBJ2-6	TGTGCCAGTAGTGTAACAGGGGAACCTGGGGCCAACGTCCTGACTTTC	CASSVTGEPGANVLTF
TRBV12-3/TRBV12-4	NA	NA	TRBJ2-1	TGTGCCAGCAGTTTACTCCTCTACAATGAGCAGTTCTTC	CASSLLLYNEQFF
TRBV11-1	NA	many	TRBJ1-6	TGTGCCAGCAGCCAGGGACGGAATAATTCACCCCTCCACTTT	CASSQGRNNSPLHF
TRBV7-2	TRBD2	many	TRBJ2-6	TGTGCCAGCAGCCCAGGACGACTAGCGGGAGGATCGGGGGCCAACGTCCTGACTTTC	CASSPGRLAGGSGANVLTF
TRBV6-1	NA	NA	TRBJ2-5	TGTGCCAGCAGTGAAAGCGGGACAGCTCAAGAGACCCAGTACTTC	CASSESGTAQETQYF
TRBV12-3/TRBV12-4	TRBD2	NA	TRBJ2-3	TGTGCCAGCAAAGAGTGGTACAGCGGGAGTGGAACAGATACGCAGTATTTT	CASKEWYSGSGTDTQYF
TRBV5-5	NA	few	TRBJ1-2	TGTGCCAGCAGCTTGGGCAGGAATAACTATGGCTACACCTTC	CASSLGRNNYGYTF
TRBV19	TRBD1	NA	TRBJ2-6	TGTGCCAGTAGTACCGGGACAGGGGGCGCTGGGGCCAACGTCCTGACTTTC	CASSTGTGGAGANVLTF
TRBV28	NA	NA	TRBJ2-7	TGTGCCATCGGGTCAGCCTACGAGCAGTACTTC	CAIGSAYEQYF
TRBV27	NA	NA	TRBJ1-3	TGTGCCAGCAGTTTATACGGCAGCGGCTCTGGAAACACCATATATTTT	CASSLYGSGSGNTIYF